The 11 T cell receptor beta chains in this list originate from one sample, sequenced in a study of blood T cell repertoires in COVID-19. The assay was immunoSEQ multiplex PCR, and TCRdb's table has in-frame clones only and misses some. The table shows roughly 170,000 clones, with less than 85% occurring only once. The sequenced sample was PBMCs or T cells enriched from blood (not recorded which). The receptor set was obtained from a woman in her 50s who had recovered from COVID-19.

The rearrangement joins TRBV10-2 to TRBJ1-1; 7 nucleotides match TRBD1. Germline V lookup: CDR1 WSHSY, CDR2 SAAADI. This CDR3 has 13 residues. V gave up 4 bases and J gave up 4 bases; unmatched junction bases: 3. CDR3 in amino acids: CASSARQGTEAFF. In nucleotides, the CDR3 is TGCGCCAGCAGTGCCCGACAGGGCACTGAAGCTTTCTTT.

The chain links TRBV9 to TRBJ1-2, with D possibly matching TRBD1 (6 bases). Between the trimmed V and J ends, which lost 5 bases and 3 bases, there was a span of 14 bases. The CDR3 contains 14 residues. Germline CDR1 reads SGDLS; CDR2 reads YYNGEE. Written as DNA, the CDR3 is TGTGCCAGCAGTAAAACGACAGGTGACTATGGCTACACCTTC. Amino acids: CASSKTTGDYGYTF.

The chain has TRBV3-1 (or the pseudogene TRBV3-2) and TRBJ1-2; D ambiguous. The germline V gene has CDR1 LGHDT and CDR2 YNNKEL (reference sequence). V was pared by 4 bases and J by 5 bases, with 14 bases between. The CDR3 is made up of 14 amino acids. CDR3 nucleotides: TGTGCCAGCAGCCCCCACGGGGTACTGTATGGCTACACCTTC. Its protein is CASSPHGVLYGYTF.

This chain connects TRBV5-4 to TRBJ2-6; 7 positions match TRBD1. The CDR3 is made up of 17 amino acids. Germline CDR1 reads SGHNT; CDR2 reads YYREEE (reference sequence). J lost 3 bases, V lost 2 bases, and 8 bases had no gene match. In nucleotides, the CDR3 is TGTGCCAGCAGCTTTGGGCAGGGGGTCGGTGGGGCCAACGTCCTGACTTTC. Encoded protein: CASSFGQGVGGANVLTF.

The rearrangement joins TRBV5-6 to TRBJ1-3, with TRBD1 identical over 7 bases. The CDR3 runs 14 residues. Germline-derived CDR1 and CDR2 are SGHDT and YYEEEE. V lost 3 bases, J lost 4 bases, and 4 bases stayed unmatched. The CDR3 nucleotides are TGTGCCAGCAGCTCCGGACAGGTCGGAAACACCATATATTTT. It codes for CASSSGQVGNTIYF.

This chain connects TRBV6-1 to TRBJ2-7; 11 bases map to TRBD1. CDR1 and CDR2 from the germline V gene are MNHNS and SASEGT. The CDR3 has 14 amino acids. The V segment lost 2 bases and the J segment 5 bases; nucleotides outside the gene matches: 2. DNA for the CDR3: TGTGCCAGCAGTGAACGGACAGGGGGCGACGAGCAGTACGTC. Translation gives CASSERTGGDEQYV.

The genes are TRBV30 and TRBJ1-5, with D possibly matching TRBD1 (6 bases). CDR3 size: 13 residues. CDR1 is GTSNPN, CDR2 SVGIG, per germline (reference sequence). Trimming left V 3 bases short and J 7 bases short, with 13 bases between. Written as DNA, the CDR3 is TGTGCCTGGAGCCCAGGGGAAGCCCAGCCCCAGCATTTT. It is translated as CAWSPGEAQPQHF. Together with reference TRBV30 and TRBJ1-5, the CDR3 gives the full variable domain: SQTIHQWPATLVQPVGSPLSLECTVEGTSNPNLYWYRQAAGRGLQLLFYSVGIGQISSEVPQNLSASRPQDRQFILSSKKLLLSDSGFYLCAWSPGEAQPQHFGDGTRLSIL.

V is TRBV20-1 and J is TRBJ2-1; D call uncertain. V lost 3 bases and J lost 9, with 9 bases in between. Germline assignment: CDR1 DFQATT and CDR2 SNEGSKA (reference sequence). The CDR3 length is 11 residues. Here the CDR3 DNA reads TGCAGTGCTAGTTCCCCTAGTGAGCAGTTCTTC. It codes for CSASSPSEQFF.

The CDR3 bases are TGTGCCAGCCTTCGGGAGGTACATAACGGGGAGCTGTTTTTT. Its protein product is CASLREVHNGELFF. The chain is built from TRBV19 and TRBJ2-2; TRBD2 agrees at 7 bases. V lost 9 bases and J lost 7; bases outside the gene matches: 11. Germline V gives CDR1 LNHDA, CDR2 SQIVND (reference sequence). CDR3 length equals 14 residues.

This clone was recorded once. The chain has TRBV7-2 and TRBJ1-5; D gene ambiguous. The CDR3 is 14 amino acids. Germline CDR1 reads SGHTA; CDR2 reads FQGNSA. V dropped 1 base and J dropped 5 bases, with 9 bases sitting between them. CDR3 sequence reads: CASSLGVGDQPQHF. The CDR3 DNA is TGTGCCAGCAGCTTAGGCGTCGGTGATCAGCCCCAGCATTTT.

A note on this clone: One end of the junction fails to match germline, which may point to a read error. V usage is TRBV7-2 and J usage is TRBJ2-2; 8 bases agree with TRBD2. The germline CDR1 and CDR2 sequences are SGHTA and FQGNSA. This CDR3 is built from 12 residues. The CDR3 sequence is CASSRPGGALFF. The CDR3 coding sequence is TGTGCCAGCAGCCGTCCGGGGGGGGCGCTGTTTTTT.